Each of the 18 T cell receptor beta chains below was sequenced from the same sample in a study of T-cell memory formation after mild COVID-19. One entry per CDR3 protein, called by TCRdb with MiXCR from the 5' RACE reads. The sample yields about 250,000 distinct CDR3 sequences, 15% seen once. The sample comprised PBMCs or a T cell subset sorted from them (not recorded which). The receptors here all came from an adult woman who had mild COVID-19 (a few samples of this study predate the infection). Cell type and time point are not known.

In its sample, this clonotype was seen a few times. The chain carries TRBV5-1 and TRBJ2-2, with a tentative D call TRBD2 (7 bases). The CDR3 covers 16 residues. V was shortened by 4 bases and J by 0 bases, with 13 bases between the two germline ends. Germline CDR1 reads SGHRS; CDR2 reads YFSETQ. CDR3 bases: TGCGCCAGCAGCGGGGGGGACAAAGCGAACACCGGGGAGCTGTTTTTT. This gives the protein CASSGGDKANTGELFF.

This chain joins TRBV14 and TRBJ1-2; TRBD1 agrees at 7 bases. Germline V gene sequence: CDR1 SGHDN, CDR2 FVKESK. This CDR3 has 19 residues. V dropped 0 bases and J dropped 2; count of bases not matched to a gene: 15. The CDR3 DNA reads TGTGCCAGCAGCCAAGATCGGAGGACAGGACGGACCAAAAACTATGGCTACACCTTC. Translating gives CASSQDRRTGRTKNYGYTF.

This clonotype was observed a few times. The rearrangement uses TRBV4-2 and TRBJ2-3, with 9 bases aligning to TRBD2. Losses at the gene ends were 4 bases for V and 5 bases for J; bases not matched to a gene: 4. This CDR3 is built from 14 residues. Germline CDR1 reads LGHNA; CDR2 reads YNFKEQ. The CDR3 DNA reads as TGTGCCAGCAGCCCGCGACTAGCGGTAGATACGCAGTATTTT. This codes for CASSPRLAVDTQYF.

This clonotype was detected only a few times. This rearrangement joins TRBV6-5 to TRBJ1-2, with D maybe TRBD1 (5 bases). V lost 5 bases to trimming and J lost 7 bases, with 14 bases between them. Germline assignment: CDR1 MNHEY and CDR2 SVGAGI. The CDR3 covers 13 residues. As DNA, the CDR3 is TGTGCCAGCAGTCCGGGACCTCTGTTTGGCTACACCTTC. Translation: CASSPGPLFGYTF.

This clonotype came up a few times. The chain couples TRBV5-1 to TRBJ2-7; tentatively, D is TRBD2 (5 bases). V was pared by 0 bases and J by 5 bases, with 12 bases between. Germline CDR1 reads SGHRS; CDR2 reads YFSETQ. The CDR3 length is 14 residues. For the CDR3, the DNA is TGCGCCAGCAGCTTGGGAGGGAACCTTAACGAGCAGTACTTC. It specifies CASSLGGNLNEQYF.

The genes are TRBV7-9 and TRBJ2-1; the match to TRBD1 covers 8 bases. The CDR3 totals 16 residues. Per the germline V gene, CDR1 is SEHNR and CDR2 is FQNEAQ (reference sequence). The V and J ends lost 8 bases and 2 bases, in that order; junction bases with no gene match: 11. The CDR3 protein is CASYEAGGSAYNEQFF. As DNA, the CDR3 is TGTGCCAGCTATGAGGCAGGGGGCTCGGCCTACAATGAGCAGTTCTTC.

This clonotype was picked up a small number of times. The chain links TRBV3-1 to TRBJ2-3, with D perhaps TRBD2 (6 bases). This CDR3 region has 16 residues. V lost 1 base to trimming and J lost 1 base, with 12 bases between them. Germline lookup yields CDR1 LGHDT and CDR2 YNNKEL (reference sequence). This CDR3 reads CASSQGASAGTDTQYF. The CDR3 DNA follows: TGTGCCAGCAGCCAAGGGGCTAGCGCAGGCACAGATACGCAGTATTTT.

This clonotype was recorded a few times. The chain couples TRBV9 to TRBJ2-1; 9 nucleotides line up with TRBD2. CDR3 length equals 15 residues. The J segment lost 6 bases and the V segment lost 0 bases, leaving 4 bases of the junction unmatched. CDR1 and CDR2 from the germline V gene are SGDLS and YYNGEE. CDR3 nucleotides: TGTGCCAGCAGCGTAGGCGGGAGGGCGATCAATGAGCAGTTCTTC. As protein: CASSVGGRAINEQFF.

This clonotype was observed a few times. The chain employs TRBV11-2 and TRBJ2-4; 7 bases fit TRBD2. With V trimmed by 5 bases and J by 0 bases, 7 bases remained unmatched. Germline V gives CDR1 SGHAT, CDR2 FQNNGV. The CDR3 loop spans 16 amino acids. The CDR3 loop reads CASSGGDYIAKNIQYF. CDR3 DNA: TGTGCCAGCAGCGGGGGGGATTACATAGCCAAAAACATTCAGTACTTC.

This clonotype occurred a few times. This rearrangement joins TRBV19 to TRBJ1-1; D might be TRBD1 (5 bases). There are 17 residues in the CDR3. The germline gives CDR1 LNHDA, CDR2 SQIVND (reference sequence). Trimming pared 5 bases from V and 1 base from J, leaving 20 bases between. CDR3 bases: TGTGCCAGTAGTCGACAGAGCGCTGGCATGACGAACACTGAAGCTTTCTTT. Protein sequence: CASSRQSAGMTNTEAFF.

The rearrangement joins TRBV12-3 or TRBV12-4 to TRBJ2-3, with D uncertain. This CDR3 contains 13 residues. V was shortened by 4 bases and J by 2 bases, with 7 bases between the two germline ends. CDR3 DNA: TGTGCCAGCAGTTCCCGTCTCACAGATACGCAGTATTTT. Amino acids: CASSSRLTDTQYF.

Ten or more counts support this clonotype. The gene calls are TRBV4-3 and TRBJ2-7; perhaps D is TRBD1 or TRBD2 (7 bases each). Trimming removed 4 bases from V and 0 bases from J, with 13 bases in between. CDR1 is LGHNA, CDR2 YSLEER, per germline. The CDR3 is 15 amino acids. This CDR3 is CASSREGANSYEQYF. CDR3 DNA sequence: TGCGCCAGCAGCCGGGAGGGGGCGAACTCCTACGAGCAGTACTTC.

The rearrangement joins TRBV7-2 to TRBJ2-3; D tentatively reads TRBD1 or TRBD2 (5 bases each). The germline V gene encodes CDR1 SGHTA and CDR2 FQGNSA. With 7 bases removed from V and 1 base from J, the gap between germline ends came to 15 bases. This CDR3 is 15 amino acids long. The CDR3 region has the DNA TGTGCCAGCACACCTCCGGGGCGGGGCACAGATACGCAGTATTTT. It yields the protein CASTPPGRGTDTQYF.

This rearrangement joins TRBV7-3 to TRBJ1-6; no clear D. This CDR3 has 12 amino acids. Trimming removed 1 base from V and 13 bases from J, with 8 bases in between. In germline, CDR1 is SGHTA, CDR2 FQGTGA. The CDR3 nucleotides read TGTGCCAGCAGCTTAATGGGGAGTCCCCTCCACTTT. Its protein is CASSLMGSPLHF.

This chain links TRBV4-3 with TRBJ2-7; the D call may be TRBD1 or TRBD2 (5 bases each). The CDR3 is made up of 15 amino acids. In germline, CDR1 is LGHNA, CDR2 YSLEER. The V and J ends lost 0 bases and 3 bases respectively, with 12 bases between them. This CDR3 is CASSQDSGALYEQYF. DNA for the CDR3: TGCGCCAGCAGCCAAGATTCCGGGGCCCTCTACGAGCAGTACTTC.

V usage is TRBV7-8 and J usage is TRBJ1-1; D gene unclear. Germline CDR1 and CDR2: SGHVS and FQNEAQ. The CDR3 loop spans 15 amino acids. V was clipped by 2 bases and J by 1 base, with 11 bases between them. The CDR3 sequence is CASSLRLRANTEAFF. The DNA of the CDR3 is TGTGCCAGCAGCTTACGTTTGAGGGCGAACACTGAAGCTTTCTTT.

This clonotype showed up just a few times. The chain carries TRBV30 and TRBJ1-1; D possibly corresponds to TRBD1 (5 bases). CDR1 GTSNPN and CDR2 SVGIG come from the germline V gene (reference sequence). V dropped 0 bases and J dropped 1 base, with 15 bases sitting between them. This CDR3 has 16 residues. The CDR3 DNA follows: TGTGCCTGGAGTGTAACGGGGACGGCGAGGAACACTGAAGCTTTCTTT. As protein: CAWSVTGTARNTEAFF.

The rearrangement links TRBV7-2 to TRBJ2-3; 12 nucleotides match TRBD2. The CDR3 extends over 20 amino acids. The V gene end was trimmed by 9 bases and the J gene end by 5 bases; junction bases not matched to a gene: 24. Germline V gives CDR1 SGHTA, CDR2 FQGNSA. The CDR3 nucleotides read TGTGCCAGATCCCCCAGGGGGCTAGCGGGGGGGCCGGGTTTCGTAGATACGCAGTATTTT. Translated: CARSPRGLAGGPGFVDTQYF. The full variable domain, in which reference TRBV7-2 and TRBJ2-3 provide the parts outside the CDR3, is GAGVSQSPSNKVTEKGKDVELRCDPISGHTALYWYRQSLGQGLEFLIYFQGNSAPDKSGLPSDRFSAERTGGSVSTLTIQRTQQEDSAVYLCARSPRGLAGGPGFVDTQYFGPGTRLTVL.